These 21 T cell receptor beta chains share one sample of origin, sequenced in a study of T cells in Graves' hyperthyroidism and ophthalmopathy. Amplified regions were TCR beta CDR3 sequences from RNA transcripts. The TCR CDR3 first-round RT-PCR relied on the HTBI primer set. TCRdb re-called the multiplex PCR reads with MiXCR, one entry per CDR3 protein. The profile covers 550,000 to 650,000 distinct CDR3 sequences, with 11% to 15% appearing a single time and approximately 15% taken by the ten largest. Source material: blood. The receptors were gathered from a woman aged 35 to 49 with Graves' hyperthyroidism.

In DNA form, the CDR3 reads TGTGCCAGCAGCGAAGGAGGGTTCTCTGGAAACACCATATATTTT. Translation: CASSEGGFSGNTIYF. The rearrangement links TRBV9 to TRBJ1-3; D unresolved. CDR1 is SGDLS and CDR2 is YYNGEE in the germline V gene. The ends were cut back, 3 bases at V and 0 bases at J, with 10 bases in the middle. CDR3 length: 15 residues. The whole variable domain, remainder taken from reference TRBV9 and TRBJ1-3, is DSGVTQTPKHLITATGQRVTLRCSPRSGDLSVYWYQQSLDQGLQFLIQYYNGEERAKGNILERFSAQQFPDLHSELNLSSLELGDSALYFCASSEGGFSGNTIYFGEGSWLTVV.

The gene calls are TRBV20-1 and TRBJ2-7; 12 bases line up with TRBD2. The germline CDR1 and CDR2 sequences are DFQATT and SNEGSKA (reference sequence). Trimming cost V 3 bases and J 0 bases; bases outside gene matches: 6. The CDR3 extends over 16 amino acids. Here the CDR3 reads CSARGLAGSSSYEQYF. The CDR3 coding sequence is TGCAGTGCTAGGGGACTAGCGGGTTCCTCCTCCTACGAGCAGTACTTC.

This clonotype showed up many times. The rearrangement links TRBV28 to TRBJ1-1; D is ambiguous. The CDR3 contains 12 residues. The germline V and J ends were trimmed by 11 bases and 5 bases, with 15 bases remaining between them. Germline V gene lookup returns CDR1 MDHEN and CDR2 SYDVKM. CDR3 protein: CAVGPGGTEAFF. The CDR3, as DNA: TGTGCCGTAGGACCGGGAGGGACTGAAGCTTTCTTT.

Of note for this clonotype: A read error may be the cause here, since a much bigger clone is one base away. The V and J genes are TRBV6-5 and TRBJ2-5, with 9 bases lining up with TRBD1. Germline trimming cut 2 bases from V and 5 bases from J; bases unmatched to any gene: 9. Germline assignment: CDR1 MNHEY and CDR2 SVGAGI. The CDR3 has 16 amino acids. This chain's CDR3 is CASSYAETGGDETQYF. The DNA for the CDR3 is TGTGCCAGCAGTTACGCCGAGACAGGGGGTGATGAGACCCAGTACTTC.

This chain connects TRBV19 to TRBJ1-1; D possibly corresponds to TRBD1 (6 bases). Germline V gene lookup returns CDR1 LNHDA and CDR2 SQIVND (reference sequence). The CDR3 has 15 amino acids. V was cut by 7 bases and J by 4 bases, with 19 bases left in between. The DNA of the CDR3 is TGTGCCAGTACCCAGGGGTCCGGGGGTGGCACTGAAGCTTTCTTT. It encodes CASTQGSGGGTEAFF.

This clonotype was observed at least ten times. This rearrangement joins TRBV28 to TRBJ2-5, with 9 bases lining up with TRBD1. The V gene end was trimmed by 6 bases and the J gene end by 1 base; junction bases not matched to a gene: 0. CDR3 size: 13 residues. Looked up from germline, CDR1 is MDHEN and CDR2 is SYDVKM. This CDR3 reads CASRDRGQETQYF. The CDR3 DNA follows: TGTGCCAGCAGGGACAGGGGCCAAGAGACCCAGTACTTC.

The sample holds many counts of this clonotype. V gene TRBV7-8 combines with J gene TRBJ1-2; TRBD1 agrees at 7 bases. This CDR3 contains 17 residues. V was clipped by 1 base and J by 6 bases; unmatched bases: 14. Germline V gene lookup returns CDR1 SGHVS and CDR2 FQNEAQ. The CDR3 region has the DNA TGTGCCAGCAGCTTAGTCCCGGGACAGCCGAACGTCCATGGCTACACCTTC. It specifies CASSLVPGQPNVHGYTF.

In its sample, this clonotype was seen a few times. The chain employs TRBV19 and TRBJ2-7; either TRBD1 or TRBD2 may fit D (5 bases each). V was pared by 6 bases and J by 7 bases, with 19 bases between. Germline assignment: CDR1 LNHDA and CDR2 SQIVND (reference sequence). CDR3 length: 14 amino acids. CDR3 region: CASSSGTVAWEQYF. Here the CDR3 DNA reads TGTGCCAGTAGCTCCGGGACGGTCGCTTGGGAGCAGTACTTC.

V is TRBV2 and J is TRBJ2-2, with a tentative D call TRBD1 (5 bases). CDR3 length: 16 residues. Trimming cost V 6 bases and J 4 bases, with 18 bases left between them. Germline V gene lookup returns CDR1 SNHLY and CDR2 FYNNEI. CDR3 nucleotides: TGTGCCAGCAGCGAGACGACACATAGGGGCACCGGGGAGCTGTTTTTT. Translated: CASSETTHRGTGELFF.

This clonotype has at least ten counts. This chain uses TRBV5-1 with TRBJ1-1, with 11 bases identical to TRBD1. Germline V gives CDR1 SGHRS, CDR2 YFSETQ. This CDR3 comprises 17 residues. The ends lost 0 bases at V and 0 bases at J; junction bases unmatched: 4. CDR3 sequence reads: CASSLVGQGAMNTEAFF. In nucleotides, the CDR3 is TGCGCCAGCAGCTTGGTCGGACAGGGGGCGATGAACACTGAAGCTTTCTTT.

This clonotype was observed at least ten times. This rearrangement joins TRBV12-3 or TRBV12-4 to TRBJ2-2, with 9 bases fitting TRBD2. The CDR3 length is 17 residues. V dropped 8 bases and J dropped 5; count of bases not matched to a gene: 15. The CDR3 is CASEPFAGGIGTGELFF. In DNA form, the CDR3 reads TGTGCCAGCGAGCCCTTCGCGGGAGGGATCGGTACCGGGGAGCTGTTTTTT.

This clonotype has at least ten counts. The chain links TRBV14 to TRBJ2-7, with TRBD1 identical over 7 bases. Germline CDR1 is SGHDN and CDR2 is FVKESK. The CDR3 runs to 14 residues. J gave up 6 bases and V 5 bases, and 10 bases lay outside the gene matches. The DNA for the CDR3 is TGTGCCAGCAGCTCCCAACAGGGGAAGGTCGAGCAGTACTTC. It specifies CASSSQQGKVEQYF.

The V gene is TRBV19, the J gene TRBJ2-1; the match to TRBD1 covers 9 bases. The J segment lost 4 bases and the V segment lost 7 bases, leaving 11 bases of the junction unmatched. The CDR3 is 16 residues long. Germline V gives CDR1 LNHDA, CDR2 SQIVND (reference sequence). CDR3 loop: CASKETQGALYNEQFF. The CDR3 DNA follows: TGTGCCAGTAAGGAGACACAGGGGGCCCTTTACAATGAGCAGTTCTTC.

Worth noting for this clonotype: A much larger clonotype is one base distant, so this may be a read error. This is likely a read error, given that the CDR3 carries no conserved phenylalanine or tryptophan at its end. The chain's CDR3 is CASSLSGISTDTQYL. CDR3 DNA sequence: TGCGCCAGCAGCTTGTCGGGGATTAGCACAGATACGCAGTATCTT. The chain uses TRBV5-1 and TRBJ2-3; possible D gene TRBD2, 5 bases. Germline CDR1 and CDR2: SGHRS and YFSETQ. Trimming shortened V by 1 base and J by 0 bases, and 9 bases separated the two germline ends. The CDR3 has 15 amino acids.

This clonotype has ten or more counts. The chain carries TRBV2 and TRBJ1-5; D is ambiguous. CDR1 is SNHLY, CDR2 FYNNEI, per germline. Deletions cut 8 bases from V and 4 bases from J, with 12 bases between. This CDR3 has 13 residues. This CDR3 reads CASLLGLNQPQHF. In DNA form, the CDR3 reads TGTGCCAGCCTATTGGGCTTGAATCAGCCCCAGCATTTT.

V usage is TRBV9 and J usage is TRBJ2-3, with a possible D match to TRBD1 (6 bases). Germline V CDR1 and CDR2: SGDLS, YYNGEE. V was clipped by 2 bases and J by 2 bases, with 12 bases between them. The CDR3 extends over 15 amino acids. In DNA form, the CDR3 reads TGTGCCAGCAGCGTTTCACAGGGAAACACAGATACGCAGTATTTT. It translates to CASSVSQGNTDTQYF.

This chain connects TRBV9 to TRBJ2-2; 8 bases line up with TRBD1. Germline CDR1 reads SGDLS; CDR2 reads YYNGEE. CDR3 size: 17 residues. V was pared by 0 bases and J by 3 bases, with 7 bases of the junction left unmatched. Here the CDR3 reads CASSVGAGGADTGELFF. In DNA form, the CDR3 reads TGTGCCAGCAGCGTAGGGGCAGGGGGCGCGGACACCGGGGAGCTGTTTTTT.

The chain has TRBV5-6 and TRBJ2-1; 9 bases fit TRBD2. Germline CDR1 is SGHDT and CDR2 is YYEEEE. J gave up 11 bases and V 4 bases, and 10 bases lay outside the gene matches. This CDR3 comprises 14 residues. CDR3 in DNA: TGTGCCAGCAGCAAGTGGGCTAGCGGGGTAAAGCAGTTCTTC. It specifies CASSKWASGVKQFF.

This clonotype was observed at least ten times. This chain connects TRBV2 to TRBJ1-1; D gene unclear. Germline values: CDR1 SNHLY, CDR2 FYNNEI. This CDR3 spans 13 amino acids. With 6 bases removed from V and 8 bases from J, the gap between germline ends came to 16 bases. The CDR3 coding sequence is TGTGCCAGCAGCGGAGGCGACCATCCGGAAGCTTTCTTT. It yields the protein CASSGGDHPEAFF.

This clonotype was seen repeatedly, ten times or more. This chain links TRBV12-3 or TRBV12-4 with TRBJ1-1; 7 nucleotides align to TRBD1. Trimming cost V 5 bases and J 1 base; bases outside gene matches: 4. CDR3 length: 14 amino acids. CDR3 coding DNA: TGTGCCAGCAGTGCCGGACAGGCGAACACTGAAGCTTTCTTT. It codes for CASSAGQANTEAFF.

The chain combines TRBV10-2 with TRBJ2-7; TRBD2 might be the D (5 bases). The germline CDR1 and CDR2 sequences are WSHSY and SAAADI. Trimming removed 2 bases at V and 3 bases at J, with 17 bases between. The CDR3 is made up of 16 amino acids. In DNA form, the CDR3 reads TGCGCCAGCAGTGAGCTCCCTGGCCTAGCCGGCTACGAGCAGTACTTC. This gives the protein CASSELPGLAGYEQYF.